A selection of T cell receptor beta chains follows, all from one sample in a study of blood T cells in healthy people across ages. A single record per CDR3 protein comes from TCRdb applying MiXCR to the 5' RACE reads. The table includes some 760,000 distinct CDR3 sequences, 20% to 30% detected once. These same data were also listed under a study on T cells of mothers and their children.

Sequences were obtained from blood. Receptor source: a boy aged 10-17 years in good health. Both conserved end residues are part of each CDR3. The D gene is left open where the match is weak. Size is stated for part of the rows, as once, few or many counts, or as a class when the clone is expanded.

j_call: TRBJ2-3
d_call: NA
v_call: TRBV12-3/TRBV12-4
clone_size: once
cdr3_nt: TGTGCCAGCAGTTTAGCTGGCTCGGTAGGGGATACGCAGTATTTT
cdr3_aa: CASSLAGSVGDTQYF

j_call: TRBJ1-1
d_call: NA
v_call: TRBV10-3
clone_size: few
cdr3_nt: TGTGCCATCAGCCCCGAGGGGGGGCTAACTGAAGCTTTCTTT
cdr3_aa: CAISPEGGLTEAFF

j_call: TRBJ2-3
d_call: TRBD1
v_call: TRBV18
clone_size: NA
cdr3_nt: TGTGCCAGCTCCGACGGGGCAGGGGGCTGGTACGGGACAGATACGCAGTATTTT
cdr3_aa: CASSDGAGGWYGTDTQYF

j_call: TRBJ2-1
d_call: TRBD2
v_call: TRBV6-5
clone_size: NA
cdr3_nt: TGTGCCAGCAGTTTGGCGGGAGGGCCTAACTACAATGAGCAGTTCTTC
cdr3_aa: CASSLAGGPNYNEQFF

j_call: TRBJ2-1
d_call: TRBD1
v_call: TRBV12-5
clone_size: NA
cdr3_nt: TGTGCTAGTGGTACCGGACAGGGGAGGTTTGAGCAGTTCTTC
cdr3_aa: CASGTGQGRFEQFF

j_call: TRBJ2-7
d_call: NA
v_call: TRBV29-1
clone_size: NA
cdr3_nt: TGCAGCGTTCTAGCCCCAGGTCGAACCTACGAGCAGTACTTC
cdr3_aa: CSVLAPGRTYEQYF

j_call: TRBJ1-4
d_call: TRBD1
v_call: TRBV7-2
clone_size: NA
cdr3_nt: TGTGCCAGCAGCCTTTATGGGACAGCTAATGAAAAACTGTTTTTT
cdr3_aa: CASSLYGTANEKLFF

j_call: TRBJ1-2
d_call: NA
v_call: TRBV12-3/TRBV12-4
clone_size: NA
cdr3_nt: TGTGCCAGCAGTTTATCCGGGGTAGATGGCTACACCTTC
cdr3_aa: CASSLSGVDGYTF

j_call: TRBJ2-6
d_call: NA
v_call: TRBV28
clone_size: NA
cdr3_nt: TGTGCCAGCAGTGAAATCGACAGGCACTCTGGGGCCAACGTCCTGACTTTC
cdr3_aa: CASSEIDRHSGANVLTF

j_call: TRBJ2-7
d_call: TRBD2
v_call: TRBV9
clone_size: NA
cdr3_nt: TGTGCCAGCAGCGTAGAAATGACTAGCGGGGGGCACGCCGCGTGGCCCCTCTACGAGCAGTACTTC
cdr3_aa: CASSVEMTSGGHAAWPLYEQYF

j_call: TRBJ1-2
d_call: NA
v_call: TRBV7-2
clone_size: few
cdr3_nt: TGTGCCAGCAGCCCCTCGACAGACAACTATGGCTACACCTTC
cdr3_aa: CASSPSTDNYGYTF

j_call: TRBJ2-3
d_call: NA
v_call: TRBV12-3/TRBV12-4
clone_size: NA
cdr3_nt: TGTGCCAGCAGTTTAGGATACGGAAGAAACACAGATACGCAGTATTTT
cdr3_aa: CASSLGYGRNTDTQYF

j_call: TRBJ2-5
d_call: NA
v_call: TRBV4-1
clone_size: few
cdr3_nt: TGCGCCAGCAGCCAAGGGTCCGGGTGGGAGCCCCCCCAAGAGACCCAGTACTTC
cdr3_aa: CASSQGSGWEPPQETQYF

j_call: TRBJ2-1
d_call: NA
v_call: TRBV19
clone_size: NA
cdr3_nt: TGTGCCAGTAGTTCGGGCTCATTGTTCGGTGAGCAGTTCTTC
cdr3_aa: CASSSGSLFGEQFF

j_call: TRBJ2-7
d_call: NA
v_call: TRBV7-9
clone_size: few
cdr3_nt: TGTGCCACCGAGCACCTTGAGCGGACGGCGTACGAGCAGTACTTC
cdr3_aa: CATEHLERTAYEQYF

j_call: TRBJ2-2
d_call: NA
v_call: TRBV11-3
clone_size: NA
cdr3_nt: TGTGCCAGCAGCTTAATGTCAGGGCGGGGCACCGGGGAGCTGTTTTTT
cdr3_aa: CASSLMSGRGTGELFF

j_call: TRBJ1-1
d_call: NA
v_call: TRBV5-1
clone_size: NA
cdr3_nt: TGCGCCAGCAGCTCCGTAGGGGCTGTGAACACTGAAGCTTTCTTT
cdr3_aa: CASSSVGAVNTEAFF

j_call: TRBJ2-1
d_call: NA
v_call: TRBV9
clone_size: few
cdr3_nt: TGTGCCAGCAGCCCCCCGGGGCCCGACAATGAGCAGTTCTTC
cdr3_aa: CASSPPGPDNEQFF

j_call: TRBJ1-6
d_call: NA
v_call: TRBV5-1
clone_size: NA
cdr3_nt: TGCGCCAGCAGGTCCTTGGCCCAGAACAATTCACCCCTCCACTTT
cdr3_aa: CASRSLAQNNSPLHF

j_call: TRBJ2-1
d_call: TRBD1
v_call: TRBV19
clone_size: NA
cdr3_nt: TGTGCCAGTAGTTGGGACAGATCCTACAATGAGCAGTTCTTC
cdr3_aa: CASSWDRSYNEQFF

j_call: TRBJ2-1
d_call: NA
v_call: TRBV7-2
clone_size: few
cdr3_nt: TGTGCCAGCAGCCCCACTCCGAACCCCTACAATGAGCAGTTCTTC
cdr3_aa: CASSPTPNPYNEQFF

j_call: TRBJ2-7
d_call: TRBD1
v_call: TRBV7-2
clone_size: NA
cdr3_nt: TGTGCCAGCAGCCGGACAGGTTACTACGAGCAGTACTTC
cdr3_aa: CASSRTGYYEQYF

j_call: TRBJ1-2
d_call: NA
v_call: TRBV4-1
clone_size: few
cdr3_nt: TGCGCCAGCAGCCAAGGCATGGCGGCAGGGACGAACTATGGCTACACCTTC
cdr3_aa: CASSQGMAAGTNYGYTF

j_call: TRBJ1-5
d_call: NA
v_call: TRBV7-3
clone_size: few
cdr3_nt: TGTGCCAGCAGCGTGGGAGAGAAGCAGCCCCAGCATTTT
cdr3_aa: CASSVGEKQPQHF

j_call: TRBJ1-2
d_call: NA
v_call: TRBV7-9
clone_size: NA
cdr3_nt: TGTGCCAGCAGCGTAGTGGGACGGGACTATGGCTACACCTTC
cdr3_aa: CASSVVGRDYGYTF

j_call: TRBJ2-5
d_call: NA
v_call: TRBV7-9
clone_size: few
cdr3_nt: TGTGCCAGCAGCTTATTCACACCGGAGACCCAGTACTTC
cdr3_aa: CASSLFTPETQYF

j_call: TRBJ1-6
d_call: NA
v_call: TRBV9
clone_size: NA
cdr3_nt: TGTGCCAGCAGCCCCCGGACAGATTCACCCCTCCACTTT
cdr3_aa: CASSPRTDSPLHF

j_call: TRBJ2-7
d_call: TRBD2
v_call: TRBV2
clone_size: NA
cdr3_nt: TGTGCCAGCAGTTCGATTAGCGGGGTACACTACGAGCAGCACTTC
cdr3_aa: CASSSISGVHYEQHF

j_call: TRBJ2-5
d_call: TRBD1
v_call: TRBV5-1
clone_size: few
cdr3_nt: TGCGCCAGCAGCCCCGGGACAGTTCAAGGGACCCAGTACTTC
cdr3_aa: CASSPGTVQGTQYF

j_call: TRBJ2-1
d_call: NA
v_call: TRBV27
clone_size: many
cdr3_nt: TGTGCCAGCAGTTTGGGGGGCCCGTACAATGAGCAGTTCTTC
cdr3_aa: CASSLGGPYNEQFF

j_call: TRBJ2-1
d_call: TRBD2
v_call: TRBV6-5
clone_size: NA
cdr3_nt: TGTGCCAGCAGCCCCGGGACTAGTGGTGGCGATGAGCAGTTCTTC
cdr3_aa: CASSPGTSGGDEQFF

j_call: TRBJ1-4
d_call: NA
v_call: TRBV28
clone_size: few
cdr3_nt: TGTGCCACCAAGGGCGGATATGAAAAACTGTTTTTT
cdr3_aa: CATKGGYEKLFF

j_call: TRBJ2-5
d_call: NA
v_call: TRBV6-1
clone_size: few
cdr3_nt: TGTGCCAGCAGTGTCAGAGCAGAGACCCAGTACTTC
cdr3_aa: CASSVRAETQYF

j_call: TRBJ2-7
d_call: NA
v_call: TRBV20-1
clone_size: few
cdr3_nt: TGCAGTGCTAGAGATCGAAGGATCAACGAGCAGTACTTC
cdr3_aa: CSARDRRINEQYF

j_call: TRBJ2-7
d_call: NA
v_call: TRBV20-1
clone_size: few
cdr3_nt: TGCAGTGCTAGACCCGGTCATAGTAACGAGCAGTACTTC
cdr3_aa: CSARPGHSNEQYF

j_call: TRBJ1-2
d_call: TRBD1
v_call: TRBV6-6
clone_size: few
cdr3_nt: TGTGCCAGCACGACAGGGAAATCCTATGGCTACACCTTC
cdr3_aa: CASTTGKSYGYTF

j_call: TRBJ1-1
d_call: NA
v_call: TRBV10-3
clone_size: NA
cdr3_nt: TGTGCCCTTAAGGAGGGTGGGAACACTGAAGCTTTCTTT
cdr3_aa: CALKEGGNTEAFF

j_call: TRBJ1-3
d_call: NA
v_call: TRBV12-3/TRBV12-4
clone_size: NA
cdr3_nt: TGTGCCAGCAGTTCTGATACTTCTGGAAACACCATATATTTT
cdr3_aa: CASSSDTSGNTIYF

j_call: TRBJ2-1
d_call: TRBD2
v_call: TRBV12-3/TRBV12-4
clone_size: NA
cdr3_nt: TGTGCCAGCAGTTTATATAGCGGGAGGGCCTCCTACAATGAGCAGTTCTTC
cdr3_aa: CASSLYSGRASYNEQFF

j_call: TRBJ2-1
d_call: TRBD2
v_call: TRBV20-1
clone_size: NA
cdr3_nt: TGCAGTGCTACAGCGGGAGGGTCCTTATCCTACAATGAGCAGTTCTTC
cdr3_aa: CSATAGGSLSYNEQFF

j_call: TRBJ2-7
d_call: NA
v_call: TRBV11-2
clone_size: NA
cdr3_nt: TGTGCCAGCAGCTTAACCCCGGACAGATCAGGGTACTTC
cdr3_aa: CASSLTPDRSGYF

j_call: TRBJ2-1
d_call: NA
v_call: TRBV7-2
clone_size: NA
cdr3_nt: TGTGCCAGCAGCTTAATTATAAGTAAGGGAGGATTCAATGAGCAGTTCTTC
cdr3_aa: CASSLIISKGGFNEQFF

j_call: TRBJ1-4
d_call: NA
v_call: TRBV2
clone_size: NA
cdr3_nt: TGTGCCAGCAGTGTACAGCGTAATGAAAAACTGTTTTTT
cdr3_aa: CASSVQRNEKLFF

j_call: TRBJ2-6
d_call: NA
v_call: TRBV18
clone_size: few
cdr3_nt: TGTGCCAGCTCACCTCCAGGGAGTGCGAGCTCTGGGGCCAACGTCCTGACTTTC
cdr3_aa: CASSPPGSASSGANVLTF

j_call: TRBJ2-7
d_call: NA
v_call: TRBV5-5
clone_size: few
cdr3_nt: TGTGCCAGCAGCACATGGGCGAAGTACGAGCAGTACTTC
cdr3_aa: CASSTWAKYEQYF

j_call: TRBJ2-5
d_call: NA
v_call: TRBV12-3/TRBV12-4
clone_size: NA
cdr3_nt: TGTGCCAGCAGTGAGACCAACGGCGGGGTGGAGACCCAGTACTTC
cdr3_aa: CASSETNGGVETQYF

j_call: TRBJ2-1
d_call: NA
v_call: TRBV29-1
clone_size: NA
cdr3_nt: TGCAGCGCCCTGTTCTACAATGAGCAGTTCTTC
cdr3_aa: CSALFYNEQFF

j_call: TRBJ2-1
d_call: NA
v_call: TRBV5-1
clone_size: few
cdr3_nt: TGCGCCAGCAGCGAAGGATCCTACAATGAGCAGTTCTTC
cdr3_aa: CASSEGSYNEQFF

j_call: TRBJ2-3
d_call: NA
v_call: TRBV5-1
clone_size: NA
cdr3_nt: TGCGCCAGCAGCGAGGGAATCCAAAGCACAGATACGCAGTATTTT
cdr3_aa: CASSEGIQSTDTQYF

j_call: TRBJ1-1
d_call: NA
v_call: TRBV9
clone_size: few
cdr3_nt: TGTGCCAGCAGCTCCCAGGAGTCGAGCACTGAAGCTTTCTTT
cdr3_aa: CASSSQESSTEAFF

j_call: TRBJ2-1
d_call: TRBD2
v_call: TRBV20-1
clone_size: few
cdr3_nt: TGCAGTGCTAGAGAACCGGGACTAGACGTGGATGAGCAGTTCTTC
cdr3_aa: CSAREPGLDVDEQFF

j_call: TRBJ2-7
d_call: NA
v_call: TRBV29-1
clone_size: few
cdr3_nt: TGCAGCGTGGGGTCGGGCGAGCAGTACTTC
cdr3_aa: CSVGSGEQYF

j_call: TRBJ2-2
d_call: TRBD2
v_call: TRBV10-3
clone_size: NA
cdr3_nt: TGTGCCATCAGTTCTAGCGGGGGCTACTCGAGCGAGCTGTTTTTT
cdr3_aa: CAISSSGGYSSELFF

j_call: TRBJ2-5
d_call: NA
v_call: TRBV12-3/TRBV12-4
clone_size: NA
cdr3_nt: TGTGCCAGCAGTCCCCGGTTGAGGGGCCTAGAGACCCAGTACTTC
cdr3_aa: CASSPRLRGLETQYF

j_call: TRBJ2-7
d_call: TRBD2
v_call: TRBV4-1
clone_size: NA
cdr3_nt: TGCGCCAGCAGCCAGCGGATCGGGGCGCGGGGGGAGCAGTACTTC
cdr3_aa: CASSQRIGARGEQYF

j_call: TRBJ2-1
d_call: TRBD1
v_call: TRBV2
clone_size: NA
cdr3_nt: TGTGCCAGCAGTGTAGAGACAGGGGGCTTCAATGAGCAGTTCTTC
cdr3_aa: CASSVETGGFNEQFF

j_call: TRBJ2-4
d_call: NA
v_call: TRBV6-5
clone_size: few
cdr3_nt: TGTGCCAGCAGCAATAGAAACATTCAGTACTTC
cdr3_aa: CASSNRNIQYF

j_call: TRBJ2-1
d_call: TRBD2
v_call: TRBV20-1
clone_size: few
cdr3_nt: TGCAGTGCTAGAGATCAAGGGACTAGCGGGAGCTCCTACAATGAGCAGTTCTTC
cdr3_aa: CSARDQGTSGSSYNEQFF